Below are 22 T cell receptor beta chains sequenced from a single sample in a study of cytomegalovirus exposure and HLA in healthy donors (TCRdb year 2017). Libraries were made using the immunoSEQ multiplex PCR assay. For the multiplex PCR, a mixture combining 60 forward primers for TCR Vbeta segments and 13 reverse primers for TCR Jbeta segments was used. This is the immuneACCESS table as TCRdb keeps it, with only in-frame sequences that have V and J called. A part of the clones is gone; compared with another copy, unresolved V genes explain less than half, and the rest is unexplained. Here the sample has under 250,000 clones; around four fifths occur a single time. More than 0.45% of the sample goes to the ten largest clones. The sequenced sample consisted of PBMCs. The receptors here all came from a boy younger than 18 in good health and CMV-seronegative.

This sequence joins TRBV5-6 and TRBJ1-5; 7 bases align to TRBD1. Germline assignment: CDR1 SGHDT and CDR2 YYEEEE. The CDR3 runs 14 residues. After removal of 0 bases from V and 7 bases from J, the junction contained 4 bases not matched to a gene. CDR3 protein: CASSLEGQNQPQHF. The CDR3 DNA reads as TGTGCCAGCAGCTTGGAGGGACAGAACCAGCCCCAGCATTTT.

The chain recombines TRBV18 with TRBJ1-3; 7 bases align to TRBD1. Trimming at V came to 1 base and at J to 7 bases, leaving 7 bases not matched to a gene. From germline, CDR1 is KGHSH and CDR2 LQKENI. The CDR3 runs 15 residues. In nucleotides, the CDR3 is TGTGCCAGCTCACCACGGACAGGCTCCTGGAACACCATATATTTT. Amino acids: CASSPRTGSWNTIYF.

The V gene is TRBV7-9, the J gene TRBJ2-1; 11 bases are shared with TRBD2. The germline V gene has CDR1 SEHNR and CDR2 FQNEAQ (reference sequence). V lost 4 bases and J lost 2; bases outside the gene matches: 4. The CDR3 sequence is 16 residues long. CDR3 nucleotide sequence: TGTGCCAGCAGCTCTCTAGCGGGGGGACCCTACAATGAGCAGTTCTTC. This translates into CASSSLAGGPYNEQFF.

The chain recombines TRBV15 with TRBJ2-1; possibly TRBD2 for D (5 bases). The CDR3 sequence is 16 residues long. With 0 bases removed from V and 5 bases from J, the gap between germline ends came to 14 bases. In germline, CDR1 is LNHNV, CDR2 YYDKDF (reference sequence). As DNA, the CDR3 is TGTGCCACCAGCAGAGATGTAGGACTTGGCCACAATGAGCAGTTCTTC. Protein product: CATSRDVGLGHNEQFF.

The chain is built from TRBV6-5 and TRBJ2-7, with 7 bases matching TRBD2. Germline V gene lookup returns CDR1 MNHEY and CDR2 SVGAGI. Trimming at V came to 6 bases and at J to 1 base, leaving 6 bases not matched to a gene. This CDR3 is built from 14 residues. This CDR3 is CASRAGTLSYEQYF. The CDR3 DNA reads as TGTGCCAGCAGAGCGGGAACCCTTTCCTACGAGCAGTACTTC.

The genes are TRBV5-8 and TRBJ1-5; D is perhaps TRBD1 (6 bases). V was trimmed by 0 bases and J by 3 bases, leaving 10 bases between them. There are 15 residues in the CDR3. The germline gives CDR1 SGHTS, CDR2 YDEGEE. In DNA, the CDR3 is TGTGCCAGCAGCTTGGAACAGGGTTCCAATCAGCCCCAGCATTTT. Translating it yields CASSLEQGSNQPQHF.

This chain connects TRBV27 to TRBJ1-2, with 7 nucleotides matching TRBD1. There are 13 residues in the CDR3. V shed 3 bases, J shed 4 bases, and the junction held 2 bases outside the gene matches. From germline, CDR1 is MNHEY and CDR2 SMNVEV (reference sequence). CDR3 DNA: TGTGCCAGCAGTTTGAACAGGGGCTATGGCTACACCTTC. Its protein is CASSLNRGYGYTF.

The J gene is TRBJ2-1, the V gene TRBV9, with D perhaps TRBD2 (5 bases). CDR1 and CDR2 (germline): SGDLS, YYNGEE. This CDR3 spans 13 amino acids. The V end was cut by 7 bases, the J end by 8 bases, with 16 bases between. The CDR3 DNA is TGTGCCAGCCAGAGGGCGAGTCTCGATGAGCAGTTCTTC. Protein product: CASQRASLDEQFF.

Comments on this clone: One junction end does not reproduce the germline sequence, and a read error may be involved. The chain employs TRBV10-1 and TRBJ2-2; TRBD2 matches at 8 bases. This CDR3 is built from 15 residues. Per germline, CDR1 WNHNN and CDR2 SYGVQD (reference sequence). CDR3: CASSEKRGNAGELFF. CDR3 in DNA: TGCGCCAGCAGTGAAAAGCGGGGGAACGCCGGGGAGCTGTTTTTT.

Here the CDR3 reads CASSGGTMNTEAFF. The CDR3 DNA sequence: TGTGCCAGCAGCGGAGGGACCATGAACACTGAAGCTTTCTTT. The gene calls are TRBV11-2 and TRBJ1-1, with a tentative D call TRBD1 (5 bases). The V end was cut by 5 bases, the J end by 0 bases, with 10 bases between. Looked up from germline, CDR1 is SGHAT and CDR2 is FQNNGV. The CDR3 loop spans 14 amino acids.

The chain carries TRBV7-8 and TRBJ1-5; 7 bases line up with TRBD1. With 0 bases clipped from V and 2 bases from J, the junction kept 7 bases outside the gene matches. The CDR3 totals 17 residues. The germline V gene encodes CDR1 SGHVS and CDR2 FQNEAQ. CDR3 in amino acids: CASSLAGGVGGNQPQHF. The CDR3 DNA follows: TGTGCCAGCAGCTTAGCAGGGGGCGTCGGAGGCAATCAGCCCCAGCATTTT.

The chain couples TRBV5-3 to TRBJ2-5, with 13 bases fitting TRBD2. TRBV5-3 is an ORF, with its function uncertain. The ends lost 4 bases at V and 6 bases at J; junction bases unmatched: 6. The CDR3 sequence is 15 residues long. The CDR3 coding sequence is TGTGCCAGAAGCCCCGGACTAGCGGGGGTGAAGACCCAGTACTTC. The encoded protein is CARSPGLAGVKTQYF.

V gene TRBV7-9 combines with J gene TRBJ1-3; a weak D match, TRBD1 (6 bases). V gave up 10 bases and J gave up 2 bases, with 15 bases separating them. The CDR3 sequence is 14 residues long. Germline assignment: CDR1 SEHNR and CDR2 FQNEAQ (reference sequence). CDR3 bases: TGTGCCAACCTCCAACAGGGACCTGGAAACACCATATATTTT. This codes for CANLQQGPGNTIYF. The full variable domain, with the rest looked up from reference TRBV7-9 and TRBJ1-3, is DTGVSQNPRHKITKRGQNVTFRCDPISEHNRLYWYRQTLGQGPEFLTYFQNEAQLEKSRLLSDRFSAERPKGSFSTLEIQRTEQGDSAMYLCANLQQGPGNTIYFGEGSWLTVV.

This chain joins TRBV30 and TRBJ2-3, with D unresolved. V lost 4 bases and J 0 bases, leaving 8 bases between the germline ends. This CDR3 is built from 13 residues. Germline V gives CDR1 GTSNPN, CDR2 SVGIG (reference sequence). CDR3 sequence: CAWTPTSTDTQYF. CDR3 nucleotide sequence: TGTGCCTGGACCCCGACTAGCACAGATACGCAGTATTTT.

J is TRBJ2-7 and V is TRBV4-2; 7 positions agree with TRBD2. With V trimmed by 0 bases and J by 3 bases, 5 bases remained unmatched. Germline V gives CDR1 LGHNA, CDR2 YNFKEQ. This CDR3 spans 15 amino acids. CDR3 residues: CASSQDDGRHYEQYF. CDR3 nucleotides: TGTGCCAGCAGCCAAGATGACGGGAGGCACTACGAGCAGTACTTC.

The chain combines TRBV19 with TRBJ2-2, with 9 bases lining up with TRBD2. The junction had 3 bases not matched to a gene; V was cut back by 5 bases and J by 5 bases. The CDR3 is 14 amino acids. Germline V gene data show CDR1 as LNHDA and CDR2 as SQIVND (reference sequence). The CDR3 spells CASSFSGGTGELFF. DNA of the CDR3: TGTGCCAGTAGTTTTAGCGGGGGAACCGGGGAGCTGTTTTTT.

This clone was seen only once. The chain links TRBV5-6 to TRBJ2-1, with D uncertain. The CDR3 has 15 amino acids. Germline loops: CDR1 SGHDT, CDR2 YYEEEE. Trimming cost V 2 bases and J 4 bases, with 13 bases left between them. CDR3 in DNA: TGTGCCAGCAGCTTTCCGGGTTACAATTACAATGAGCAGTTCTTC. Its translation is CASSFPGYNYNEQFF.

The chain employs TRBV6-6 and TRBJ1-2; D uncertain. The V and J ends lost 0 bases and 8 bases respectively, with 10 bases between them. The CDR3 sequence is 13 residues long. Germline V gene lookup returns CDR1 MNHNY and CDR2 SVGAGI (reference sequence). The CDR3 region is CASSYSRVNGYTF. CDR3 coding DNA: TGTGCCAGCAGTTACTCGCGGGTGAACGGCTACACCTTC.

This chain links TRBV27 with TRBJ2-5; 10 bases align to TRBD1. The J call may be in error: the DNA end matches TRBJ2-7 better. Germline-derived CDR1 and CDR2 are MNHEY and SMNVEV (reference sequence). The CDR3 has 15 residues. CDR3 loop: CASSPGQGGTYEQYF. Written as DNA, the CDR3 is TGTGCCAGCAGTCCCGGACAGGGGGGGACCTACGAGCAGTACTTC.

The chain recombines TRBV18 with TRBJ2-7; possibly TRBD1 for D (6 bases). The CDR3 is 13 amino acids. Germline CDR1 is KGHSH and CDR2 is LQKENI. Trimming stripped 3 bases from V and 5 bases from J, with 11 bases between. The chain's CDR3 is CASSPRGLHEQYF. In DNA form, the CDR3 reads TGTGCCAGCTCACCCAGGGGCCTCCACGAGCAGTACTTC. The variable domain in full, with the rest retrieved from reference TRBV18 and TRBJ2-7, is NAGVMQNPRHLVRRRGQEARLRCSPMKGHSHVYWYRQLPEEGLKFMVYLQKENIIDESGMPKERFSAEFPKEGPSILRIQQVVRGDSAAYFCASSPRGLHEQYFGPGTRLTVT.

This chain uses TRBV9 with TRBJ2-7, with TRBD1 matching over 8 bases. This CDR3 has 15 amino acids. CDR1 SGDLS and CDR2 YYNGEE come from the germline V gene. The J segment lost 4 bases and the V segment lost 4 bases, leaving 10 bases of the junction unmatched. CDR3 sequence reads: CASSPHLGQAYEQYF. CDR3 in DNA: TGTGCCAGCAGCCCCCACCTGGGACAGGCGTACGAGCAGTACTTC.

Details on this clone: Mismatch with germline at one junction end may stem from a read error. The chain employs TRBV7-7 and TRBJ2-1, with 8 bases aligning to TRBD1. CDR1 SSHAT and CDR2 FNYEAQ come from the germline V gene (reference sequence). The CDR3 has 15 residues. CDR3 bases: TGTGCTAGCAGCTTTGGTACAGGGGGTAGGAATGAGCAGTTCTTC. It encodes CASSFGTGGRNEQFF.